This T cell receptor (beta chain) was identified in a study of blood T cell repertoires in COVID-19. In the study overall: The samples span acute and convalescent COVID-19 from the United States, Italy and Spain. The analysed material was cDNA or gDNA that came from T cells, B-cell-depleted T cells, or PBMCs.

There are 18 residues in the CDR3. As originally analysed: Amplification from reference gene primers served as the basis for estimated nucleated cell counts. The data were produced by immunoSEQ multiplex PCR, yet TCRdb's version contains in-frame clones alone and is incomplete. V and J calls plus clone size are reproduced from that table; the DNA served to infer D and trimming. The sample carries approximately 110,000 clones, around 84% recorded once. The chain combines TRBV21-1 with TRBJ2-6; TRBD2, the table's D call, lacks a check against the DNA. TRBV21-1 is an annotated pseudogene. The receptor's source is a human donor in a cohort sampled during active COVID-19. Sequencing was performed on peripheral blood. CDR3 region: CASSTERHPESGANVLTF. The CDR3 bases are TGTGCCAGCAGCACCGAGCGTCACCCGGAGTCTGGGGCCAACGTCCTGACTTTC.